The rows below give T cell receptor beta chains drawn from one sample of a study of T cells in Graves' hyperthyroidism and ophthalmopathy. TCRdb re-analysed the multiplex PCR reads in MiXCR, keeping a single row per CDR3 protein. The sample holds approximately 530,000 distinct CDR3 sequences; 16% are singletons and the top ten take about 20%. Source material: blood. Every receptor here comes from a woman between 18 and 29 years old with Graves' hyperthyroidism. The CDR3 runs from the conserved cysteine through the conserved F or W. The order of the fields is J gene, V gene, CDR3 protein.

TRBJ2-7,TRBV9,CASSVGSTSGLYEQYF
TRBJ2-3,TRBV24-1,CATSDLRTSGLFSTDTQYF
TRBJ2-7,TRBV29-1,CSVWGPDEQYF
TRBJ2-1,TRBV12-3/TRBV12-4,CASSLSSPSYNEQFF
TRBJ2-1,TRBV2,CASSDEGRYSEQFF
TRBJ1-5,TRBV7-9,CASSLGGQGLSNQPQHF
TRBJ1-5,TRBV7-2,CASSLQGQRQPQHF
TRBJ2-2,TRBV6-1,CASSRGVQTGELFF
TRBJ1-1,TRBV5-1,CASRRTTGGNTEAFF
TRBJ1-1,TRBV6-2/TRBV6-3,CASSYGGRGTEAFF
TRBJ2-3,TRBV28,CASSVAVGRGTDTQYF
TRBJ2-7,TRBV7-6,CASSLGHSYEQYF
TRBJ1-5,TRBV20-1,CSARAPGGGNQPQHF
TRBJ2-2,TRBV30,CAWRGDMDTGELFF
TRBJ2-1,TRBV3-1,CASSQPGGYNEQFF
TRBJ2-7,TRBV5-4,CASSPGTSGLASYYEQYF
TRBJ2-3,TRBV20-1,CSAAGRGPSTDTQYF
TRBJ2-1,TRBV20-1,CSAPSGKVYNEQFF
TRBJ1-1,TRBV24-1,CATSDARDSHTEAFF
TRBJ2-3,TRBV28,CASSIRLAVTDTQYF
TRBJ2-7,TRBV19,CASSEGGAGVDEQYF
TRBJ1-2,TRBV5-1,CASSLGQSFRNYGYTF
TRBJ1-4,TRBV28,CASIADGGIGPNAATNEKLFF
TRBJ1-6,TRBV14,CASSLLTGIRGNSPLHF
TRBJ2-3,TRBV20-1,CSARDPVAGMRTQYF
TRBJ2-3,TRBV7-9,CASSSQPLSTDTQYF
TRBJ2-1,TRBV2,CASSAAVPSYNEQFF
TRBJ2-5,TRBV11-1,CASSSGTSGGTQYF
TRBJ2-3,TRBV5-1,CASSMTSGFVGDTQYF
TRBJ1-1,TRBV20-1,CSVQGPATEAFF
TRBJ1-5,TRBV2,CASSEVGSTVGPQHF
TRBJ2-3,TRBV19,CASSVIGPDTQYF
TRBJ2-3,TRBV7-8,CASSGVGLDTQYF
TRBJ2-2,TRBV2,CASSQSGGWTGELFF
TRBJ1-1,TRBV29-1,CSVRGGVDTEAFF
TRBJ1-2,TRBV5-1,CASSLRTGGHYGYTF
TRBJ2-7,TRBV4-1,CASSQGHLRAYEQYF
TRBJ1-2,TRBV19,CASRPGTGGDYGYTF
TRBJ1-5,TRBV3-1,CASSQRTGGNQPQHF
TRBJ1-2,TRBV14,CASSQDRANYGYTF
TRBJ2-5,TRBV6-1,CASRPSGEETQYF
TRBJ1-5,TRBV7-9,CASSVGVGNQPQHF
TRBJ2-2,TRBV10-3,CAISDLLTGRNTGELFF
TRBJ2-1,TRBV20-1,CSARDFSGSYNEQFF
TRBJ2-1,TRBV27,CASSLSIVSGGFEQFF
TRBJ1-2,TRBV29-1,CSVEDLVLRGNYGYTF
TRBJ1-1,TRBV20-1,CSAPGGLDNTEAFF
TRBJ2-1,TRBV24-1,CATSDLEDRERNEQFF
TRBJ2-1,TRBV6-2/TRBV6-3,CASSYVTSGGPNEQFF
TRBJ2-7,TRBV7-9,CASSLGLPGYEQYF
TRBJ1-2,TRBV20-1,CSARVEQGDGYTF
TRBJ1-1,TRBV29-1,CSVEHLNTEAFF
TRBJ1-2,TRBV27,CASGQRGDYGYTF
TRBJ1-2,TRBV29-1,CSVGQVDYGYTF
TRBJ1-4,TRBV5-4,CASSSQGVLNEKLFF
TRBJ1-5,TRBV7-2,CASSFVGDTNQPQHF